This T cell receptor (beta chain) stems from a study of response to subunit inactivated influenza vaccine (dated by TCRdb to 2016 to 2018). Notes on the research overall: Deep quantitative profiling of the T cell receptor repertoire was used in the study to follow responses to a trivalent subunit inactivated influenza vaccine. Study-level results and caveats: According to the authors, only a limited number of new T cells may be recruited by each seasonal influenza vaccination.

This clonotype was observed a few times. No cognate antigen has been identified for it. The record has no base qualities; no much larger clone is one base away. The germline V gene (reference sequence) yields SGHAT for CDR1 and FQDESV for CDR2. Measured from the cysteine to the phenylalanine, the CDR3 is 15 residues long. Only the CDR3 DNA stays, 45 bases, in frame from base 1. V loses 5 bases, J loses 2 bases, and the germline ends lie 15 bases apart. Library construction relied on RT-PCR. Sequencing was carried out with an Illumina HiSeq 2500. The public reads were run again by TCRdb, first through fastp at Q25 and then through MiXCR, and only productive beta chains were kept. Rows with a matching CDR3 protein are joined into one entry that keeps the most common DNA and genes. The sample records under 750,000 distinct CDR3 sequences, approximately 12% of which are singletons. About 10% of the sample comes from the top ten.

Here the sequenced sample was PBMCs from blood, taken on the day of vaccination. Recombination connected TRBV11-1 to TRBJ1-1, and the D gene may be TRBD1, 5 bases matching. The origin of this receptor is a man in his fifties or sixties who received an inactivated influenza vaccine. Donor details come from another sample of the same person, matched by shared clones. The bases are TGTGCCAGCAGCCGAACCGGGACTGGAAACACTGAAGCTTTCTTT. Translated, it gives CASSRTGTGNTEAFF. Here the CDR3 is joined to the reference TRBV11-1 and TRBJ1-1 genes, and the full variable domain is: EAEVAQSPRYKITEKSQAVAFWCDPISGHATLYWYRQILGQGPELLVQFQDESVVDDSQLPKDRFSAERLKGVDSTLKIQPAELGDSAMYLCASSRTGTGNTEAFFGQGTRLTVV.